Each of the 23 T cell receptor beta chains below was sequenced from the same sample in a study of blood T cell repertoires in COVID-19. Using immunoSEQ multiplex PCR, the repertoire was profiled, and TCRdb retains in-frame clones only, with some absent. The sample records about 200,000 clones, 94% being singletons. Sequenced material: peripheral blood. The receptors here all came from a man under 40 with COVID-19, enrolled during active disease.

The V gene is TRBV6-6, the J gene TRBJ2-4; 15 bases map to TRBD2. Germline V lookup: CDR1 MNHNY, CDR2 SVGAGI (reference sequence). This CDR3 comprises 18 residues. The junction had 8 bases not matched to a gene; V was cut back by 5 bases and J by 3 bases. CDR3 nucleotides: TGTGCCAGCAGTCCCCGGACTAGCGGGGGGGCAATCAAAAACATTCAGTACTTC. It is translated as CASSPRTSGGAIKNIQYF.

The genes are TRBV20-1 and TRBJ1-1; 7 nucleotides agree with TRBD1. The CDR3 totals 15 residues. Germline CDR1 reads DFQATT; CDR2 reads SNEGSKA (reference sequence). Trimming at V came to 3 bases and at J to 2 bases, leaving 9 bases not matched to a gene. The CDR3 DNA reads as TGCAGTGCTAGTCGTCCGGGACAGCTAAACACTGAAGCTTTCTTT. Protein sequence: CSASRPGQLNTEAFF.

The chain joins TRBV7-9 to TRBJ1-3; the D is unclear. The V end was cut by 3 bases, the J end by 0 bases, with 6 bases between. Germline values: CDR1 SEHNR, CDR2 FQNEAQ (reference sequence). CDR3 size: 14 residues. The CDR3 DNA sequence: TGTGCCAGCAGCTTGGTCAGCTCTGGAAACACCATATATTTT. Its translation: CASSLVSSGNTIYF.

The chain uses TRBV11-3 and TRBJ2-1; maybe TRBD2 (5 bases). The length of the CDR3 is 13 residues. Germline values: CDR1 SGHNT, CDR2 YENEEA. Between the trimmed V and J ends, which lost 2 bases and 9 bases, there was a span of 11 bases. CDR3 nucleotide sequence: TGTGCCAGCAGCTTACTGGGAGCTCGTGAGCAGTTCTTC. Its translation: CASSLLGAREQFF.

V and J are TRBV2 and TRBJ1-2; D gene unclear. This CDR3 has 14 amino acids. Germline CDR1 SNHLY, CDR2 FYNNEI. V lost 2 bases, J lost 4 bases, and 11 bases lay in between. This chain's CDR3 is CASSERTTLYGYTF. In DNA form, the CDR3 reads TGTGCCAGCAGTGAACGCACGACTCTCTATGGCTACACCTTC. Full variable domain (missing parts from reference TRBV2 and TRBJ1-2): EPEVTQTPSHQVTQMGQEVILRCVPISNHLYFYWYRQILGQKVEFLVSFYNNEISEKSEIFDDQFSVERPDGSNFTLKIRSTKLEDSAMYFCASSERTTLYGYTFGSGTRLTVV.

The V gene is TRBV20-1, the J gene TRBJ1-4; a possible D gene is TRBD1 (6 bases). This CDR3 spans 15 amino acids. CDR1 DFQATT and CDR2 SNEGSKA come from the germline V gene (reference sequence). V lost 3 bases and J lost 8, with 19 bases in between. The CDR3 DNA reads as TGCAGTGCTAGTAGGGGGTCAGGGAAAGGGGAAAAACTGTTTTTT. Encoded protein: CSASRGSGKGEKLFF.

The chain employs TRBV7-9 and TRBJ1-2; D is ambiguous. Germline lookup yields CDR1 SEHNR and CDR2 FQNEAQ (reference sequence). V was shortened by 0 bases and J by 8 bases, with 10 bases between the two germline ends. The CDR3 length is 13 residues. CDR3 amino acids: CASSLAQAEGYTF. CDR3 coding DNA: TGTGCCAGCAGCTTAGCCCAAGCCGAGGGCTACACCTTC.

There are a few counts of this clone. The genes are TRBV5-5 and TRBJ1-2, with D possibly TRBD1 on 6 matching bases. Germline CDR1 and CDR2: SGHKS and YYEKEE (reference sequence). The CDR3 extends over 15 amino acids. With 2 bases removed from V and 8 bases from J, the gap between germline ends came to 19 bases. CDR3 protein: CASSFKLKQGAGYTF. The CDR3 DNA reads TGTGCCAGCAGCTTTAAACTGAAACAGGGAGCGGGCTACACCTTC.

The V and J genes are TRBV4-1 and TRBJ2-7; D gene ambiguous. Germline CDR1 and CDR2: MGHRA and YSYEKL. This CDR3 contains 15 residues. Trimming left V 0 bases short and J 2 bases short, with 11 bases between. The CDR3 DNA follows: TGCGCCAGCAGCCAAGAAATTTATGAGGCCTACGAGCAGTACTTC. This codes for CASSQEIYEAYEQYF.

This clone was picked up one time. The gene calls are TRBV9 and TRBJ2-2; TRBD2 aligns across 10 bases. The junction had 2 bases not matched to a gene; V was cut back by 0 bases and J by 3 bases. Germline CDR1 SGDLS, CDR2 YYNGEE. CDR3 length: 16 amino acids. The CDR3 loop is CASSVALAGDTGELFF. DNA for the CDR3: TGTGCCAGCAGCGTAGCGCTAGCGGGGGACACCGGGGAGCTGTTTTTT.

The chain carries TRBV7-6 and TRBJ1-3; no clear D. V was shortened by 1 base and J by 4 bases, with 8 bases between the two germline ends. The CDR3 contains 14 residues. The germline gives CDR1 SGHVS, CDR2 FNYEAQ. This CDR3 reads CASSLEAIGNTIYF. The CDR3 nucleotides read TGTGCCAGCAGCTTAGAAGCGATCGGAAACACCATATATTTT. The whole variable domain, filled in from reference TRBV7-6 and TRBJ1-3, reads GAGVSQSPRYKVTKRGQDVALRCDPISGHVSLYWYRQALGQGPEFLTYFNYEAQQDKSGLPNDRFSAERPEGSISTLTIQRTEQRDSAMYRCASSLEAIGNTIYFGEGSWLTVV.

This rearrangement joins TRBV4-1 to TRBJ2-7, with a tentative D call TRBD1 (5 bases). The germline V gene has CDR1 MGHRA and CDR2 YSYEKL. Trimming took 1 base from V and 2 from J, leaving 12 bases between them. The CDR3 is 15 amino acids. CDR3 DNA sequence: TGCGCCAGCAGCCAAGTCGGTCAGGGAACCTACGAGCAGTACTTC. This encodes CASSQVGQGTYEQYF.

V and J are TRBV2 and TRBJ2-2; 8 bases are shared with TRBD1. The CDR3 totals 16 residues. In germline, CDR1 is SNHLY, CDR2 FYNNEI. J gave up 1 base and V 7 bases, and 8 bases lay outside the gene matches. The CDR3, as DNA: TGTGCCAGCAACTTACAGGGGGTACGGAACACCGGGGAGCTGTTTTTT. Its translation: CASNLQGVRNTGELFF.

The chain has TRBV19 and TRBJ2-1; D unresolved. Trimming left V 5 bases short and J 7 bases short, with 12 bases between. Per germline, CDR1 LNHDA and CDR2 SQIVND (reference sequence). This CDR3 is 13 amino acids long. The DNA for the CDR3 is TGTGCCAGTAGTGGAAGTACCGGGAATGAGCAGTTCTTC. Protein product: CASSGSTGNEQFF.

The chain links TRBV11-2 to TRBJ2-7, with TRBD1 matching over 8 bases. With 4 bases clipped from V and 2 bases from J, the junction kept 7 bases outside the gene matches. CDR1 SGHAT and CDR2 FQNNGV come from the germline V gene. CDR3 length: 15 residues. CDR3 bases: TGTGCCAGCAGCTCTAACCGGGACAGGACCTACGAGCAGTACTTC. It translates to CASSSNRDRTYEQYF.

The rearrangement links TRBV10-3 to TRBJ2-5, with 10 bases aligning to TRBD2. In germline, CDR1 is ENHRY, CDR2 SYGVKD. The trim removed 5 bases at V and 5 bases at J, leaving 5 bases unmatched. The CDR3 has 14 residues. The DNA for the CDR3 is TGTGCCATCAGTTCTAGCGGGGGAGGGGAGACCCAGTACTTC. Translating it yields CAISSSGGGETQYF.

The rearrangement links TRBV7-3 to TRBJ2-3; TRBD2 agrees at 14 bases. The CDR3 has 18 residues. Germline CDR1 is SGHTA and CDR2 is FQGTGA. The J segment lost 0 bases and the V segment lost 4 bases, leaving 6 bases of the junction unmatched. This CDR3 is CASSYGLAGGSSTDTQYF. DNA of the CDR3: TGTGCCAGCAGCTACGGACTAGCGGGGGGCTCTAGCACAGATACGCAGTATTTT.

The CDR3 sequence is CASSQAQTRTDTQYF. CDR3 in DNA: TGTGCCAGCAGCCAGGCCCAGACTAGAACAGATACGCAGTATTTT. The V call is TRBV3-1 (or the pseudogene TRBV3-2), the J call TRBJ2-3, with D possibly matching TRBD2 (6 bases). CDR1 is LGHDT and CDR2 is YNNKEL in the germline V gene (reference sequence). The CDR3 runs 15 residues. With 3 bases removed from V and 3 bases from J, the gap between germline ends came to 13 bases.

The chain couples TRBV27 to TRBJ2-7, with TRBD2 matching 12 bases. CDR3 length equals 16 residues. After removal of 10 bases from V and 2 bases from J, the junction contained 12 bases not matched to a gene. Germline V gene lookup returns CDR1 MNHEY and CDR2 SMNVEV (reference sequence). CDR3 coding DNA: TGTGCCACCGCAGCAGTGGGGACTAGCGGGCCCTACGAGCAGTACTTC. Protein: CATAAVGTSGPYEQYF.

V usage is TRBV9 and J usage is TRBJ2-7; 12 bases map to TRBD2. CDR3 length: 15 amino acids. CDR1 is SGDLS, CDR2 YYNGEE, per germline. Unmatched junction bases numbered 4, after V lost 4 bases and J lost 2 bases. The CDR3 loop reads CASSSGLAGTYEQYF. The CDR3 DNA follows: TGTGCCAGCAGCAGTGGACTAGCGGGGACCTACGAGCAGTACTTC.

The chain uses TRBV18 and TRBJ2-1, with 11 bases lining up with TRBD1. V trimming: 1 base; J trimming: 7 bases; junction bases outside the gene matches: 3. This CDR3 contains 15 residues. From germline, CDR1 is KGHSH and CDR2 LQKENI. This CDR3 reads CASSPRTGGSNEQFF. The DNA of the CDR3 is TGTGCCAGCTCACCACGGACAGGGGGCTCGAATGAGCAGTTCTTC.

The chain couples TRBV6-5 to TRBJ2-1; D possibly corresponds to TRBD2 (6 bases). CDR1 is MNHEY and CDR2 is SVGAGI in the germline V gene. The CDR3 covers 13 residues. Trimming stripped 0 bases from V and 9 bases from J, with 9 bases between. The CDR3 spells CASSYSGGSEQFF. For the CDR3, the DNA is TGTGCCAGCAGTTACTCCGGGGGAAGTGAGCAGTTCTTC.

As to this clone: The same CDR3 also results from other DNA sequences found in this sample. The V call is TRBV5-1, the J call TRBJ1-2; 7 nucleotides match TRBD1. The germline CDR1 and CDR2 sequences are SGHRS and YFSETQ. The V segment lost 4 bases and the J segment 6 bases; nucleotides outside the gene matches: 6. The length of the CDR3 is 13 residues. In nucleotides, the CDR3 is TGCGCCAGCAGCCCGGGGACAGCTGATGGCTACACCTTC. This encodes CASSPGTADGYTF.